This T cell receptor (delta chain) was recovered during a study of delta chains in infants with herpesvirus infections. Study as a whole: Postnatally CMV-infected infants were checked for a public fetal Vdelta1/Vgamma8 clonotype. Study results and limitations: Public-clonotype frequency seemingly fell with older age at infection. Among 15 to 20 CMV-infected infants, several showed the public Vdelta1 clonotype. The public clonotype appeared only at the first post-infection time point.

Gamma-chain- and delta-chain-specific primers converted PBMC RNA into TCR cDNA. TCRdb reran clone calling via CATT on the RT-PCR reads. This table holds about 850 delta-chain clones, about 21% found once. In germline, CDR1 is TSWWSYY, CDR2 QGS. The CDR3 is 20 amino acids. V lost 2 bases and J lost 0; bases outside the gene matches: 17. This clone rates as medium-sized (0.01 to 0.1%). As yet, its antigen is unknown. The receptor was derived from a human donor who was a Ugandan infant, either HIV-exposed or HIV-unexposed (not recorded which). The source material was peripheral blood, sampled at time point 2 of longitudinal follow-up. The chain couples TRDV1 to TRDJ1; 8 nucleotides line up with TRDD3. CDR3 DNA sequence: TGTGCTCTTGGGGAAGATTTAACCTTTGCTGGGGGACCCTACACCGATAAACTCATCTTT. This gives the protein CALGEDLTFAGGPYTDKLIF.